Each of the 3 T cell receptor beta chains below was sequenced from the same sample in a study of response to subunit inactivated influenza vaccine. One entry per CDR3 protein, called by TCRdb with MiXCR from the RT-PCR reads. The sample yields under 850,000 distinct CDR3 sequences, roughly 20% seen once. Material: PBMCs from blood, obtained 4 to 6 days after vaccination. These receptors all come from a man over 45 who received an inactivated influenza vaccine.

J is TRBJ1-1 and V is TRBV20-1, with D perhaps TRBD1 (5 bases). CDR1 is DFQATT, CDR2 SNEGSKA, per germline (reference sequence). V shed 0 bases and J shed 10 bases, with 18 bases lying between them. This CDR3 has 14 amino acids. CDR3 in amino acids: CSARDMGQSSGAFF. In DNA form, the CDR3 reads TGCAGTGCTAGAGATATGGGGCAGTCATCTGGAGCTTTCTTT.

In this sample, this clonotype turned up many times. The rearrangement links TRBV12-3 or TRBV12-4 to TRBJ1-5; no clear D. Trimming shortened V by 6 bases and J by 7 bases, and 10 bases separated the two germline ends. This CDR3 spans 12 amino acids. The CDR3 here is CASSVVGQPQHF. CDR3 coding DNA: TGTGCCAGCAGCGTGGTGGGGCAGCCCCAGCATTTT.

This clonotype was detected many times. V gene TRBV29-1 combines with J gene TRBJ2-3; D is undetermined. The CDR3 contains 14 residues. Germline V CDR1 and CDR2: SQVTM, ANQGSEA. Trimming cost V 0 bases and J 3 bases, with 10 bases left between them. The DNA for the CDR3 is TGCAGCGTTGAAGATCGGAGTAGAACAGATACGCAGTATTTT. This encodes CSVEDRSRTDTQYF.